This T cell receptor beta chain was identified in a study of T cell repertoires in cytomegalovirus infection (dated by TCRdb to the late 2010s). Study-level background: The HLA type of each donor mattered for the analysis, because public TCR beta signatures pointed to carriage of CMV infection along with the matching HLA type. What the authors observed across the whole study: The ex vivo response was dominated by HLA-C-restricted CMV-specific TCR beta clonotypes, which also provided the single most frequent clonotype in two of eight donors. Cumulative frequency of public TCR beta family members discriminated carriers of CMV infection plus the relevant HLA type in this cohort and an independent approximately 360-donor cohort.

About this clonotype itself: Its antigen is unknown. No much larger clone is present one base from it, and per-base qualities are unavailable.

Sequencing instrument: Illumina HiSeq 1500. In TCRdb, the public reads were trimmed at Q25 with fastp and aligned with MiXCR, with productive beta chains retained. One record per CDR3 amino acid sequence lists the most common genes and DNA. This sample comprises 300,000 to 450,000 distinct CDR3 sequences, about a sixth of them detected only once. Of the sample, approximately 10% is held by the ten largest clones. The junction shows trimming of 6 bases on V and 7 bases on J, plus 11 bases between the germline ends. There are 12 amino acids in the CDR3, from cysteine to phenylalanine inclusive. Just the 36-base CDR3 DNA is kept, in frame starting at base 1. The germline V gene (reference sequence) gives CDR1 as LNHDA and CDR2 as SQIVND.

The origin of this receptor is a human donor in good health (CMV status not recorded). Some clones in this sample may be carry-over from other donors' samples. The rearrangement joined TRBV19 to TRBJ2-3; the D gene lacks a confident call. Sequenced material: PBMCs. The nucleotides are TGTGCCAGTAGCGCTAGTACGCATACGCAGTATTTT. Translation gives CASSASTHTQYF.